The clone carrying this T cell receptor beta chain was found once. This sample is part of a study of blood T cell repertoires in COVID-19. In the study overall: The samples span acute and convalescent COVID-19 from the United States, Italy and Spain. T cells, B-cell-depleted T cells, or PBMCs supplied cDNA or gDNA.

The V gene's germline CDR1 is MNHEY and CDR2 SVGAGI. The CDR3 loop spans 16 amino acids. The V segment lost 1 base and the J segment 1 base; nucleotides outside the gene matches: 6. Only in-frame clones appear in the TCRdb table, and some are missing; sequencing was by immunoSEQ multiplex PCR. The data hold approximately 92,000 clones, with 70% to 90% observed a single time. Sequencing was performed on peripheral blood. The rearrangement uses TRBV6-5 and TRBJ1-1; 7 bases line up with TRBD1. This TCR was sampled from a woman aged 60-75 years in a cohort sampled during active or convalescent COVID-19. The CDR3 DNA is TGTGCCAGCAGTTACTTAAAGCGACAGGGGAACACTGAAGCTTTCTTT. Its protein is CASSYLKRQGNTEAFF.